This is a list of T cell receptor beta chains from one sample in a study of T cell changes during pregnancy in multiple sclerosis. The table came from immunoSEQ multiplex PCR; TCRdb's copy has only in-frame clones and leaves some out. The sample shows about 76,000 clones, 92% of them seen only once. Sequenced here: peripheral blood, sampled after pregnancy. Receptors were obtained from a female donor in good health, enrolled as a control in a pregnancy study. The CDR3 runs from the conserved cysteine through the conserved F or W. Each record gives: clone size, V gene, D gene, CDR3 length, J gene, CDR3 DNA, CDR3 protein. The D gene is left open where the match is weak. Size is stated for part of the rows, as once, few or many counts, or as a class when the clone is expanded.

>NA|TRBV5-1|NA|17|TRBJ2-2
TGCGCCAGCAGCTTCCACACAGGAGCATCGAACACCGGGGAGCTGTTTTTT
CASSFHTGASNTGELFF
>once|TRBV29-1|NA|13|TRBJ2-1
TGCAGCGTTGGGCAGCGCTCCTACAATGAGCAGTTCTTC
CSVGQRSYNEQFF
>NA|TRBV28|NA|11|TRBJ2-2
TGTGCCAGCAGTCCCAGTAGGGAGCTGTTTTTT
CASSPSRELFF
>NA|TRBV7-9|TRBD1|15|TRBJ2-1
TGTGCCAGCAGCTCAGGGACAGGGGAGGACAATGAGCAGTTCTTC
CASSSGTGEDNEQFF
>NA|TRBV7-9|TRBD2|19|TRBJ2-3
TGTGCCAGCAGCCCCCTCCGGGCTAGCGGGAGCGGAGGCACAGATACGCAGTATTTT
CASSPLRASGSGGTDTQYF
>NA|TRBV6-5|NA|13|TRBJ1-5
TGTGCCAGCAGTTACTCCCGGAATCAGCCCCAGCATTTT
CASSYSRNQPQHF
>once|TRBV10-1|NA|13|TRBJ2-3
TGCGCCAGCAGTGAGTCTCCGGGTAATACGCAGTATTTT
CASSESPGNTQYF
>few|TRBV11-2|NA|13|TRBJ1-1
TGTGCCAGCAGCTTACGGGTCCTCACTGAAGCTTTCTTT
CASSLRVLTEAFF
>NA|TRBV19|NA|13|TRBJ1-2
TGTGCCAGTAGTTCAGGAAATCTGGATGGCTACACCTTC
CASSSGNLDGYTF
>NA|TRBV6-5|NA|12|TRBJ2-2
TGTGCCAGCAGTCTGGGCTCCGGGGAGCTGCTTTTT
CASSLGSGELLF
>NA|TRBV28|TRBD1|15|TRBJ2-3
TGTGCCAGCAGCATTCCAACAGGGGGCACAGATACGCAGTATTTT
CASSIPTGGTDTQYF
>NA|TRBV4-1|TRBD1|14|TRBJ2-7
TGCGCCAGCAGCCAAGTGGACAGGGCCCGCGAGCAGTACTTC
CASSQVDRAREQYF
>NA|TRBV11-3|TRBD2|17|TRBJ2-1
TGTGCCAGCAGCTTAGGTAGCGGGAGCTTCTCCTACAATGAGCAGTTCTTC
CASSLGSGSFSYNEQFF
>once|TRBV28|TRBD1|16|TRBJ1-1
TGTGCCAGCAGATTCAGGGGGCTAGGGGGGAACACTGAAGCTTTCTTT
CASRFRGLGGNTEAFF
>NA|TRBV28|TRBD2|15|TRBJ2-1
TGTGCCAGCAGTCCCAACCGGGGACTAGCAAATGAGCAGTTCTTC
CASSPNRGLANEQFF
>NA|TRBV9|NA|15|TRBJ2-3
TGTGCCAGCAGCTCGACTAGTTCCCCGGCAGATACGCAGTATTTT
CASSSTSSPADTQYF
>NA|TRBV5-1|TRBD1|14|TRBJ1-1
TGCGCCAGCAGCCCCGGGACAGGGGGTACTGAAGCTTTCTTT
CASSPGTGGTEAFF
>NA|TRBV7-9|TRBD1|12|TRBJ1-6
TGTGCCAGCAGCCGTACAGGGGAGCCCCTCCACTTT
CASSRTGEPLHF
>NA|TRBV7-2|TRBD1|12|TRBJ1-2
TGTGCCAGCAGCTTCGGGACAGGGGGCAACACCTTC
CASSFGTGGNTF
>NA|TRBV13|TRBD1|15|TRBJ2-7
TGTGCCAGCACGACCGGGACAGGGTTACCCTACGAGCAGTACTTC
CASTTGTGLPYEQYF
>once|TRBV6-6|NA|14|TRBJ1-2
TGTGCCAGCAGTTACTCGGTCGGAGATCATGGCTACACCTTC
CASSYSVGDHGYTF
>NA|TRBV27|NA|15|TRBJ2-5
TGTGCCAGCAGTTTTTTCGGGAGCTCAAAAGAGACCCAGTACTTC
CASSFFGSSKETQYF
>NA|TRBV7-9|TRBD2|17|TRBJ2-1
TGTGCCAGCAGCTCCCAGCGCGGGAGGGGGTTATACAATGAGCAGTTCTTC
CASSSQRGRGLYNEQFF
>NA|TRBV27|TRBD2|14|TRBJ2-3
TGTGCCAGCAGTTCTGCGGGGGGGTTCGATACGCAGTATTTT
CASSSAGGFDTQYF
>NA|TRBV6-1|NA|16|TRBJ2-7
TGTGCCAGCAGTGAAGTGGCCCCCCTTGTTTCCTACGAGCAGTACTTC
CASSEVAPLVSYEQYF
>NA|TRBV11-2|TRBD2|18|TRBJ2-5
TGTGCCAGCAGCATGTCAGGACTAGCGGGAGGTAGTTGGGAGACCCAGTACTTC
CASSMSGLAGGSWETQYF
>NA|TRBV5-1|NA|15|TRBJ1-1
TGCGCCAGCAGCTTCTTTACAGCCGTGAACACTGAAGCTTTCTTT
CASSFFTAVNTEAFF
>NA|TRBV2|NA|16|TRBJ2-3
TGTGCCAGCGGACAGGGTAGCGGGGGCTCCACAGATACGCAGTATTTT
CASGQGSGGSTDTQYF
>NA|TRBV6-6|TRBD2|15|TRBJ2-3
TGTGCCAGCAGTTACGGTAGCGGGGGACCAGATACGCAGTATTTT
CASSYGSGGPDTQYF
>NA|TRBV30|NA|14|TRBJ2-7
TGTGCCTGGAGTGACCCCAAAAGGGGCTACGAGCAGTACTTC
CAWSDPKRGYEQYF
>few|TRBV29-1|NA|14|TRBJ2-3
TGCAGCCCCCAGTCGGGATCTAGCACAGATACGCAGTATTTT
CSPQSGSSTDTQYF
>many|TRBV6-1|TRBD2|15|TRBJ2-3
TGTGCCAGCAGCTTACTAGCGGGGGAATTAGATACGCAGTATTTT
CASSLLAGELDTQYF
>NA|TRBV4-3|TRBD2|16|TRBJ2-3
TGCGCCAGCAGCCAACCGGGAACTAGCGGCGCAGATACGCAGTATTTT
CASSQPGTSGADTQYF
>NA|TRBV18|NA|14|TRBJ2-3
TGTGCCAGCCTAAGGGGTGGATCTGTTGATACGCAGTATTTT
CASLRGGSVDTQYF
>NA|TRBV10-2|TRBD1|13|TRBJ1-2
TGCGCCAGCAGGAAGGGACAGGGTAATGGCTACACCTTC
CASRKGQGNGYTF
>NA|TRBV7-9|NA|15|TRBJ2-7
TGTGCCAGCAGCCCATACGGAGGGGAGCGGTACAAGCAGTACTTC
CASSPYGGERYKQYF
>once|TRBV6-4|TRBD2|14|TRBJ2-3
TGTGCCAGCAGTATTAGCGGGAGCACAGATACGCAGTATTTT
CASSISGSTDTQYF
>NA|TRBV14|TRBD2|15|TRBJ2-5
TGTGCCAGCAGCCCGGTGGGCGGGAGGTTAGAGACCCAGTACTTC
CASSPVGGRLETQYF
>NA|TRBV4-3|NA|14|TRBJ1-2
TGCGCCAGCAGCCAGGTACAGGGTACCTATGGCTACACCTTC
CASSQVQGTYGYTF
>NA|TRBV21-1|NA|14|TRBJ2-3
TGTGCCACCACCCAAGGAGGGCCCCAAGATACGCAGTATTTT
CATTQGGPQDTQYF
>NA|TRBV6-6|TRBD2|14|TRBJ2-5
TGTGCCAGCAGTTACTTGCGGGAGGAAGAGACCCAGTACTTC
CASSYLREEETQYF
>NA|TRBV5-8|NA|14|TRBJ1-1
TGTGCCAACACCCGCGGGGGGCCAAACACTGAAGCTTTCTTT
CANTRGGPNTEAFF
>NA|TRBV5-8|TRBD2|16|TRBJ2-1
TGTGCCAGCAGCTTGGGTCGCGGGGGGGCCTTTGTTGAGCAGTTCTTC
CASSLGRGGAFVEQFF
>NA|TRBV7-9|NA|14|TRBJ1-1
TGTGCCAGCAGCTTAGTACAGCCCAACACTGAAGCTTTCTTT
CASSLVQPNTEAFF
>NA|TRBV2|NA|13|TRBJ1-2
TGTGCCAGCAGTCCACCCCGAGCACGGGGCTACACCTTC
CASSPPRARGYTF
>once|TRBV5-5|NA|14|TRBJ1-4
TGTGCCAGCAATCGGGCCAGGGCGGATGAAAAACTGTTTTTT
CASNRARADEKLFF
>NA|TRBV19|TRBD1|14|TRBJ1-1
TGTGCCAGTAAGGACAGGGGTAGGAACACTGAAGCTTTCTTT
CASKDRGRNTEAFF
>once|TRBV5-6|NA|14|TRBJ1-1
TGTGCCAGCAGCTTGACAGGGCTAATGAGAGAAGCTTTCTTT
CASSLTGLMREAFF
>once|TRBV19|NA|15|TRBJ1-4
TGTGCCAGTAGTTTGCCCCGGGGAACGGGTGAAAAACTGTTTTTT
CASSLPRGTGEKLFF
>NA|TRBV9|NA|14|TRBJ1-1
TGTGCCAGCAGCGTAGGTGGGGGGGACACTGAAGCTTTCTTT
CASSVGGGDTEAFF
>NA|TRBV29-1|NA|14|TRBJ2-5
TGCAGCGTCGAGGGGGGGGGTGAAGAAGAGACCCAGTACTTC
CSVEGGGEEETQYF
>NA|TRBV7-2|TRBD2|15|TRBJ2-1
TGTGCCAGCTCACCGCCTTTAGCGGGAGGGGGTGAGCAGTTCTTC
CASSPPLAGGGEQFF
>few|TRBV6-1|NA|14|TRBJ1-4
TGTGCCAGCAGTGGGCCATCCCAAGTTGAAAAACTGTTTTTT
CASSGPSQVEKLFF
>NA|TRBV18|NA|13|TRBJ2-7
TGTGCCAGCTCACCACCCAGCGCGCGGGAGCAGTACTTC
CASSPPSAREQYF
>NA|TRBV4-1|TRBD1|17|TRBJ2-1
TGCGCCAGCAGCCAGGGGAGACTTGGGACAGGGGCCAATGAGCAGTTCTTC
CASSQGRLGTGANEQFF
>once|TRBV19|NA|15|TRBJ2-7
TGTGCCAGTAGTATCGGTAGCGGTAGCTCCTACGAGCAGTACTTC
CASSIGSGSSYEQYF